This T cell receptor (beta chain) is drawn from a study of cytomegalovirus exposure and HLA in healthy donors. Study details: Clustering assigned 81% of the approximately 400 genotyped donors to the Caucasian-associated ancestry cluster.

With 3 bases clipped from V and 8 bases from J, the junction kept 12 bases outside the gene matches. There are 15 residues in the CDR3. CDR1 and CDR2 from the germline V gene are SGDLS and YYNGEE. General study results and limits: Common viral pathogens seemed to be connected with several of the most significant clusters, according to a later analysis.

To note about this clone: Antigen unknown.

A multiplex PCR was run with 60 Vbeta primers and 13 Jbeta primers. Produced via immunoSEQ multiplex PCR; TCRdb's table is partial and in-frame only. The sample lists around 130,000 clones, approximately 8.8% occurring once. The rearrangement joins TRBV9 to TRBJ2-3, with 7 bases that match TRBD2. The specimen sequenced was PBMCs. The sequence was obtained from a man aged 40-49 years in good health and CMV-seronegative. As DNA, the CDR3 is TGTGCCAGCAGCGGACTAGCTCCCCCGACGGGTACGCAGTATTTT. This translates into CASSGLAPPTGTQYF.